The sequence of this T cell receptor beta chain was determined in a study of PD-1 blockade in classical Hodgkin lymphoma. About the research overall: Nivolumab 3 mg/kg was given intravenously every 2 weeks.

No patient escaped relapse after autologous stem cell transplantation, and brentuximab vedotin exposure varied. Profiling relied on immunoSEQ multiplex PCR, and the TCRdb table lists in-frame clones only, not all of them. This sample has tens of thousands of clones; roughly 80% occur once, and the top ten carry around 8.7%. Notes on the study in general: Baseline diversity in complete responders resembled that of newly diagnosed patients. Relapsed/refractory patients reportedly had the lowest baseline TCR diversity, below newly diagnosed patients, who were below healthy donors.

With regard to this clone: The target antigen is unknown.

This receptor was identified in a human donor with classical Hodgkin lymphoma. Specimen: peripheral blood mononuclear cells (PBMCs), collected before the second cycle of nivolumab.

CDR3 region: CSVIVQLIQSRANVLTF. Here the CDR3 DNA reads TGCAGCGTTATAGTACAACTAATACAAAGTCGGGCCAACGTCCTGACTTTC. The chain carries TRBV29-1 and TRBJ2-6; D unresolved. The CDR3 is made up of 17 amino acids. CDR1 and CDR2 from the germline V gene are SQVTM and ANQGSEA. Trimming shortened V by 5 bases and J by 5 bases, and 22 bases separated the two germline ends.